A single sample gave rise to the 27 T cell receptor beta chains below, sequenced in a study of beta chain features in type 1 diabetes. Overall study results and limits: Shorter TCRB CDR3s, moderately but significantly so, marked every one of the four CD4+ subsets in Type 1 diabetes patients.

Expressed TCRB transcripts were sequenced, since all the RNA that had been isolated was reverse transcribed. Here immunoSEQ multiplex PCR was the method, and the copy in TCRdb shows in-frame clones only, minus some. The sample lists 240,000 or so clones; about 14% were seen once. Their antigens remain unidentified. Sequenced sample: naive CD4+ T cells from blood. These receptors came from a man aged 30 to 45 with type 1 diabetes.

The genes are TRBV5-1 and TRBJ2-6, with no clear D. CDR1 and CDR2 from the germline V gene are SGHRS and YFSETQ. Trimming removed 4 bases from V and 0 bases from J, with 2 bases in between. The length of the CDR3 is 13 residues. The CDR3 DNA reads as TGCGCCAGCAGCCGCTCTGGGGCCAACGTCCTGACTTTC. Encoded protein: CASSRSGANVLTF.

This chain joins TRBV4-1 and TRBJ2-6; no clear D gene. Germline CDR1 and CDR2: MGHRA and YSYEKL. V dropped 4 bases and J dropped 0 bases, with 10 bases sitting between them. CDR3 length: 16 amino acids. CDR3 coding DNA: TGCGCCAGCAGCCTCACGTCGGTCTCTGGGGCCAACGTCCTGACTTTC. Protein: CASSLTSVSGANVLTF.

This clone was detected many times. CDR3 in amino acids: CSVKQGDITEAFF. The CDR3 DNA reads TGCAGCGTTAAACAGGGGGATATCACTGAAGCTTTCTTT. This rearrangement joins TRBV29-1 to TRBJ1-1; 8 nucleotides line up with TRBD1. The germline CDR1 and CDR2 sequences are SQVTM and ANQGSEA. V shed 5 bases, J shed 4 bases, and the junction held 6 bases outside the gene matches. There are 13 residues in the CDR3.

The chain is built from TRBV30 and TRBJ2-1; D possibly corresponds to TRBD1 (5 bases). CDR3 length equals 13 residues. Per the germline V gene, CDR1 is GTSNPN and CDR2 is SVGIG (reference sequence). The CDR3 reads CAWGSGSYNEQFF. The CDR3, as DNA: TGTGCGTGGGGCAGTGGCTCCTACAATGAGCAGTTCTTC.

This chain connects TRBV4-1 to TRBJ2-7; TRBD2 aligns across 7 bases. This CDR3 is built from 15 residues. V was pared by 0 bases and J by 5 bases, with 7 bases of the junction left unmatched. Germline assignment: CDR1 MGHRA and CDR2 YSYEKL. Here the CDR3 DNA reads TGCGCCAGCAGCCAAGAGGGCGGGAGTAGGAACGAGCAGTACTTC. Encoded protein: CASSQEGGSRNEQYF.

The chain employs TRBV6-5 and TRBJ2-2; D perhaps matches TRBD2 (6 bases). The CDR3 is 14 amino acids. Germline lookup yields CDR1 MNHEY and CDR2 SVGAGI. The germline V and J ends were trimmed by 5 bases and 7 bases, with 14 bases remaining between them. The DNA for the CDR3 is TGTGCCAGCAGTGAATTGTCTAGCGTCGGGGAGCTGTTTTTT. This encodes CASSELSSVGELFF.

V and J are TRBV10-3 and TRBJ1-5; a weak D match, TRBD1 (6 bases). CDR3 length equals 16 residues. V lost 3 bases and J lost 4, with 16 bases in between. CDR1 and CDR2 from the germline V gene are ENHRY and SYGVKD. The CDR3 nucleotides read TGTGCCATCAGTGATTCTCCCAGGGGCCTTAATCAGCCCCAGCATTTT. This translates into CAISDSPRGLNQPQHF.

This clone has just a few counts. This sequence joins TRBV5-6 and TRBJ2-2; the D gene is possibly TRBD1 (5 bases). Deletions cut 9 bases from V and 3 bases from J, with 12 bases between. There are 13 residues in the CDR3. Germline V gene lookup returns CDR1 SGHDT and CDR2 YYEEEE. The CDR3 sequence: CATQGTDTGELFF. CDR3 sequence (DNA): TGTGCCACTCAGGGAACGGACACCGGGGAGCTGTTTTTT.

This clone was recorded a few times. This chain links TRBV5-1 with TRBJ1-3, with TRBD1 identical over 7 bases. Germline-derived CDR1 and CDR2 are SGHRS and YFSETQ. The CDR3 spans 15 residues. V lost 6 bases to trimming and J lost 0 bases; unmatched junction nucleotides: 6. The CDR3 is CASTHGTDSGNTIYF. The CDR3 bases are TGCGCCAGCACCCATGGGACAGACTCTGGAAACACCATATATTTT.

V is TRBV6-1 and J is TRBJ2-2; D call uncertain. Germline-derived CDR1 and CDR2 are MNHNS and SASEGT. The CDR3 extends over 12 amino acids. With 3 bases removed from V and 6 bases from J, the gap between germline ends came to 5 bases. CDR3 DNA sequence: TGTGCCAGCAGTGATCAGGCCGGGGAGCTGTTTTTT. This codes for CASSDQAGELFF.

There are a few counts of this clone. One junction end disagrees with the germline gene, perhaps due to a read error. The V call is TRBV14, the J call TRBJ2-7; weak D call: TRBD2 (6 bases). This CDR3 is built from 12 residues. Germline CDR1 SGHDN, CDR2 FVKESK. The CDR3 DNA sequence: TGTGCCAGCAGCCAAGAACGGGGGACCGGGCACTTC. Encoded protein: CASSQERGTGHF.

The rearrangement joins TRBV5-6 to TRBJ1-5; 10 positions agree with TRBD1. The V and J ends lost 5 bases and 5 bases, in that order; junction bases with no gene match: 7. Germline assignment: CDR1 SGHDT and CDR2 YYEEEE. This CDR3 contains 15 residues. CDR3 bases: TGTGCCAGCAGTTCTCAGGACAGGGGGGATCAGCCCCAGCATTTT. Its translation: CASSSQDRGDQPQHF. The full variable domain, in which reference TRBV5-6 and TRBJ1-5 provide the parts outside the CDR3, is DAGVTQSPTHLIKTRGQQVTLRCSPKSGHDTVSWYQQALGQGPQFIFQYYEEEERQRGNFPDRFSGHQFPNYSSELNVNALLLGDSALYLCASSSQDRGDQPQHFGDGTRLSIL.

In its sample, this clone was seen a few times. Other DNA sequences of this sample code for an identical CDR3. The chain combines TRBV14 with TRBJ2-3, with D possibly matching TRBD2 (6 bases). The CDR3 has 14 residues. The germline CDR1 and CDR2 sequences are SGHDN and FVKESK. The germline V and J ends were trimmed by 4 bases and 1 base, with 9 bases remaining between them. In nucleotides, the CDR3 is TGTGCCAGCAGCCTAGGAGGGGGCACAGATACGCAGTATTTT. It translates to CASSLGGGTDTQYF.

This clone was observed a handful of times. V usage is TRBV7-2 and J usage is TRBJ1-2; D gene uncertain. V was pared by 1 base and J by 0 bases, with 12 bases between. Germline lookup yields CDR1 SGHTA and CDR2 FQGNSA. CDR3 length: 16 amino acids. CDR3 coding DNA: TGTGCCAGCAGCTTAGGTCCAGGCCCAGCTAACTATGGCTACACCTTC. It is translated as CASSLGPGPANYGYTF.

V usage is TRBV2 and J usage is TRBJ2-3; possible D gene TRBD1, 5 bases. The germline gives CDR1 SNHLY, CDR2 FYNNEI. The CDR3 has 15 residues. The V end lost 5 bases, the J end lost 0 bases, and 12 bases lay between the germline ends. Written as DNA, the CDR3 is TGTGCCAGCAGTTGGGGCCAGCCTAGCACAGATACGCAGTATTTT. It yields the protein CASSWGQPSTDTQYF.

The chain links TRBV9 to TRBJ2-5, with D possibly being TRBD2 (7 bases). Germline lookup yields CDR1 SGDLS and CDR2 YYNGEE. The ends were cut back, 6 bases at V and 5 bases at J, with 20 bases in the middle. The CDR3 is 15 amino acids. CDR3 nucleotides: TGTGCCAGCACCCATGGGGGGGGGCTTCGTGAGACCCAGTACTTC. Translation: CASTHGGGLRETQYF.

This chain links TRBV11-2 with TRBJ2-5; D may be TRBD2 (6 bases). Germline V lookup: CDR1 SGHAT, CDR2 FQNNGV. Trimming pared 4 bases from V and 7 bases from J, leaving 13 bases between. The length of the CDR3 is 13 residues. The CDR3 here is CASSYVRRGTQYF. In nucleotides, the CDR3 is TGTGCCAGCAGCTATGTCCGGAGGGGGACCCAGTACTTC.

This chain joins TRBV5-4 and TRBJ2-7; 8 positions agree with TRBD1. Germline V gives CDR1 SGHNT, CDR2 YYREEE (reference sequence). CDR3 length: 15 amino acids. V lost 5 bases and J lost 5; bases outside the gene matches: 12. The CDR3 spells CASRGPGQGTDEQYF. The CDR3 DNA reads TGTGCCAGCAGAGGGCCCGGACAGGGCACCGACGAGCAGTACTTC. The complete variable domain, with remaining parts taken from reference TRBV5-4 and TRBJ2-7, reads ETGVTQSPTHLIKTRGQQVTLRCSSQSGHNTVSWYQQALGQGPQFIFQYYREEENGRGNFPPRFSGLQFPNYSSELNVNALELDDSALYLCASRGPGQGTDEQYFGPGTRLTVT.

The chain employs TRBV11-2 and TRBJ2-7, with 8 positions matching TRBD1. The V gene's germline CDR1 is SGHAT and CDR2 FQNNGV. CDR3 length: 15 amino acids. Losses at the gene ends were 1 base for V and 9 bases for J; bases not matched to a gene: 11. CDR3 sequence (DNA): TGTGCCAGCAGCTTAGTGGGGACAGGACCTCGCGTGCAGTACTTC. Amino acid sequence: CASSLVGTGPRVQYF.

This clone was counted a few times. This sequence joins TRBV4-1 and TRBJ1-2; no firm D call. V was pared by 3 bases and J by 3 bases, with 11 bases between. The germline V gene encodes CDR1 MGHRA and CDR2 YSYEKL. The CDR3 has 14 residues. CDR3 coding DNA: TGCGCCAGCAGCCAGAACAGTTTCGACTATGGCTACACCTTC. Translated, it gives CASSQNSFDYGYTF.

The chain links TRBV5-1 to TRBJ2-3, with 12 positions matching TRBD2. Unmatched junction bases numbered 7, after V lost 4 bases and J lost 4 bases. In germline, CDR1 is SGHRS, CDR2 YFSETQ. The CDR3 has 16 amino acids. The DNA for the CDR3 is TGCGCCAGCAGCATAACTAGCGGGGGGCCTCCAGATACGCAGTATTTT. This codes for CASSITSGGPPDTQYF. Full variable domain (rest looked up from reference TRBV5-1 and TRBJ2-3): KAGVTQTPRYLIKTRGQQVTLSCSPISGHRSVSWYQQTPGQGLQFLFEYFSETQRNKGNFPGRFSGRQFSNSRSEMNVSTLELGDSALYLCASSITSGGPPDTQYFGPGTRLTVL.

The chain employs TRBV19 and TRBJ2-2; 10 bases fit TRBD2. Germline V gene lookup returns CDR1 LNHDA and CDR2 SQIVND (reference sequence). J lost 7 bases, V lost 7 bases, and 9 bases had no gene match. The CDR3 length is 15 residues. CDR3 bases: TGTGCCAGTACTAAAGCGGGGGGGCCCTTCGGGGAGCTGTTTTTT. It codes for CASTKAGGPFGELFF.

This rearrangement joins TRBV7-6 to TRBJ1-4; D uncertain. V gave up 0 bases and J gave up 1 base, with 6 bases separating them. CDR3 size: 15 residues. The germline CDR1 and CDR2 sequences are SGHVS and FNYEAQ. The CDR3 sequence: CASSLARGTNEKLFF. In DNA form, the CDR3 reads TGTGCCAGCAGCTTAGCGCGGGGAACTAATGAAAAACTGTTTTTT.

V usage is TRBV15 and J usage is TRBJ2-5; no firm D call. The CDR3 consists of 14 residues. Trimming cost V 1 base and J 2 bases, with 8 bases left between them. The germline CDR1 and CDR2 sequences are LNHNV and YYDKDF (reference sequence). CDR3 loop: CATSRAGEQETQYF. DNA for the CDR3: TGTGCCACCAGCAGAGCCGGAGAGCAAGAGACCCAGTACTTC. The whole variable domain, remainder taken from reference TRBV15 and TRBJ2-5, is DAMVIQNPRYQVTQFGKPVTLSCSQTLNHNVMYWYQQKSSQAPKLLFHYYDKDFNNEADTPDNFQSRRPNTSFCFLDIRSPGLGDTAMYLCATSRAGEQETQYFGPGTRLLVL.

The CDR3 nucleotides read TGTGCCACCAGCAGTCAAAGCGGGGCACCCTACGAGCAGTACTTC. Protein: CATSSQSGAPYEQYF. V is TRBV15 and J is TRBJ2-7; TRBD2 matches 7 bases. The CDR3 consists of 15 residues. The germline CDR1 and CDR2 sequences are LNHNV and YYDKDF (reference sequence). The ends lost 3 bases at V and 2 bases at J; junction bases unmatched: 7. The full variable domain, rest sourced from reference TRBV15 and TRBJ2-7, is DAMVIQNPRYQVTQFGKPVTLSCSQTLNHNVMYWYQQKSSQAPKLLFHYYDKDFNNEADTPDNFQSRRPNTSFCFLDIRSPGLGDTAMYLCATSSQSGAPYEQYFGPGTRLTVT.

This chain joins TRBV4-1 and TRBJ2-2; 7 positions match TRBD1. CDR3 length equals 16 residues. Trimming removed 1 base from V and 0 bases from J; junction bases left unmatched: 2. Per germline, CDR1 MGHRA and CDR2 YSYEKL. For the CDR3, the DNA is TGCGCCAGCAGCCAAGCGCAGGGGGCGAACACCGGGGAGCTGTTTTTT. It codes for CASSQAQGANTGELFF.

This clone occurred a few times. The V and J genes are TRBV19 and TRBJ1-5; D gene ambiguous. The CDR3 consists of 13 residues. Trimming took 4 bases from V and 1 from J, leaving 5 bases between them. CDR1 is LNHDA, CDR2 SQIVND, per germline (reference sequence). The CDR3 sequence: CASSRRSNQPQHF. As DNA, the CDR3 is TGTGCCAGTAGTAGGAGAAGCAATCAGCCCCAGCATTTT.